This TCR beta chain was retrieved from a study of CD8+ T cells in alopecia areata. Overall study results and limits: Lesional tissue from the scalp (especially in alopecia totalis/universalis) showed higher clonality than normal scalp. In blood and scalp, many expanded lesional clones persisted during tofacitinib.

Treatment described: oral pan-JAK inhibitor, 5-10 mg twice daily. Reverse transcription of extracted RNA yielded cDNA, which provided the sequencing template. TCRdb keeps only in-frame clones here, not all; method: immunoSEQ multiplex PCR. Of a few hundred thousand clones listed, 40% to 55% are singletons. Turning to this clone: Its antigen is not known.

Germline values: CDR1 MNHNY, CDR2 SVGAGI (reference sequence). V was clipped by 0 bases and J by 4 bases, with 13 bases between them. This CDR3 spans 15 amino acids. This clonotype was obtained from a human donor with alopecia areata. This sample comprised CD4+ T cells sorted from blood, obtained at roughly week 36, from a patient treated with tofacitinib. The gene calls are TRBV6-6 and TRBJ2-7; D remains ambiguous. This CDR3 reads CASSYSINWEYEQYF. CDR3 sequence (DNA): TGTGCCAGCAGTTACTCGATAAATTGGGAATACGAGCAGTACTTC.